One T cell receptor (beta chain) is described in this entry. The antigen is undetermined. This entry is derived from a study of beta chain features in type 1 diabetes. Study results and caveats: Amplification by PCR could prefer shorter templates, with the same effect in patients and controls.

The whole isolated RNA underwent reverse transcription, so sequencing captured expressed TCRB transcripts. The data were produced by immunoSEQ multiplex PCR, yet TCRdb's version contains in-frame clones alone and is incomplete. The repertoire holds about 250,000 clones, 12% to 15% seen once, with around 0.03% in the top ten. This receptor was obtained from a woman aged 40 to 50 in good health. The sequencing sample was made of naive CD4+ T cells from blood.

In DNA, the CDR3 is TGTGCCAGTAGTATTTGGAGGGGGCCGGCTGAAGCTTTCTTT. Encoded protein: CASSIWRGPAEAFF. The chain carries TRBV19 and TRBJ1-1, with 7 nucleotides matching TRBD1. Germline assignment: CDR1 LNHDA and CDR2 SQIVND (reference sequence). This CDR3 comprises 14 residues. The V segment lost 3 bases and the J segment 6 bases; nucleotides outside the gene matches: 7. Based on the CDR3 plus reference TRBV19 and TRBJ1-1, the full variable domain is DGGITQSPKYLFRKEGQNVTLSCEQNLNHDAMYWYRQDPGQGLRLIYYSQIVNDFQKGDIAEGYSVSREKKESFPLTVTSAQKNPTAFYLCASSIWRGPAEAFFGQGTRLTVV.